This TCR beta chain is drawn from a study of shared clonotypes between healthy human individuals. Profiling relied on immunoSEQ multiplex PCR, and the TCRdb table lists in-frame clones only, not all of them. The table has about 1 million clones, around 78% seen once; the top ten hold under 0.6%. This clone was seen only once. The CDR3 totals 17 residues. Losses at the gene ends were 1 base for V and 2 bases for J; bases not matched to a gene: 8. CDR1 is LGHNA and CDR2 is YSLEER in the germline V gene. Sequencing was done on a sample of memory CD4+ T cells from PBMCs. Subset described: CD45RA-negative fraction. The receptor was derived from a man aged 18 to 29 in good health. Some clones in this sample may be carry-over from other donors' samples. The chain joins TRBV4-3 to TRBJ2-3; 8 bases line up with TRBD2. The DNA for the CDR3 is TGCGCCAGCAGCCAAGCGTCCGGGACTAGTCCCACAGATACGCAGTATTTT. This translates into CASSQASGTSPTDTQYF.